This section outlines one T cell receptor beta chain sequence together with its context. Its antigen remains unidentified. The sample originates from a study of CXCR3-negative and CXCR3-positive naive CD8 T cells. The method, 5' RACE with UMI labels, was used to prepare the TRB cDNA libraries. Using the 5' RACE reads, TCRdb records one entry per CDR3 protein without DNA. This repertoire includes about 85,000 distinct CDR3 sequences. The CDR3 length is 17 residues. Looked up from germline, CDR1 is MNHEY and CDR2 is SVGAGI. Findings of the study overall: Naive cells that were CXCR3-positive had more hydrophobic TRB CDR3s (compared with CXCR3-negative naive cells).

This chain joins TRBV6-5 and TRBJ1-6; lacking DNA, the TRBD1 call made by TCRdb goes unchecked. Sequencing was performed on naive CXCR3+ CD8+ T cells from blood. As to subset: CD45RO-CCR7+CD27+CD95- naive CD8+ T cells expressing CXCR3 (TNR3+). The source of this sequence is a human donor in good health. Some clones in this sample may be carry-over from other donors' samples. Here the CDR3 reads CASSLQMTLRDNSPLHF.